A single sample gave rise to the 26 T cell receptor beta chains below, sequenced in a study of CD8 T cells in ankylosing spondylitis. TCRdb reanalysed the 5' RACE reads using MiXCR and keeps one entry per CDR3 protein. This table has 250,000 or so distinct CDR3 sequences, roughly a quarter appearing once. Sequenced input: blood, either unsorted or a sorted T cell fraction (not recorded which). These receptors were taken from a male donor with ankylosing spondylitis or in good health (not recorded which).

There are many counts of this clonotype. The CDR3 loop reads CASSLGGGHYGYTF. The DNA for the CDR3 is TGTGCCAGCAGCTTAGGTGGGGGCCACTATGGCTACACCTTC. The chain uses TRBV11-2 and TRBJ1-2, with a possible D match to TRBD1 (6 bases). Looked up from germline, CDR1 is SGHAT and CDR2 is FQNNGV. Deletions cut 1 base from V and 3 bases from J, with 9 bases between. The CDR3 length is 14 residues. Complete variable domain (other parts from reference TRBV11-2 and TRBJ1-2): EAGVAQSPRYKIIEKRQSVAFWCNPISGHATLYWYQQILGQGPKLLIQFQNNGVVDDSQLPKDRFSAERLKGVDSTLKIQPAKLEDSAVYLCASSLGGGHYGYTFGSGTRLTVV.

This clonotype was detected many times. This chain connects TRBV11-2 to TRBJ2-1; D may be TRBD1 or TRBD2 (6 bases each). Looked up from germline, CDR1 is SGHAT and CDR2 is FQNNGV. CDR3 length: 15 amino acids. V gave up 7 bases and J gave up 0 bases, with 13 bases separating them. CDR3 bases: TGTGCCAGCACCGGGGGCCAAAGCTCCTACAATGAGCAGTTCTTC. Residues: CASTGGQSSYNEQFF.

This clonotype was seen repeatedly, ten times or more. This chain joins TRBV20-1 and TRBJ1-1; no clear D gene. CDR3 length: 11 residues. Trimming left V 3 bases short and J 8 bases short, with 10 bases between. CDR1 DFQATT and CDR2 SNEGSKA come from the germline V gene (reference sequence). The CDR3 sequence: CSARKIAEAFF. In DNA form, the CDR3 reads TGCAGTGCTAGGAAGATCGCCGAAGCTTTCTTT.

This clonotype was observed many times. CDR3 protein: CASRGTGIDSPLHF. CDR3 DNA sequence: TGTGCCAGCAGGGGGACAGGGATTGATTCACCCCTCCACTTT. The chain recombines TRBV25-1 with TRBJ1-6; 9 positions agree with TRBD1. Germline CDR1 is MGHDK and CDR2 is SYGVNS. Trimming at V came to 6 bases and at J to 8 bases, leaving 5 bases not matched to a gene. The CDR3 is 14 amino acids.

This clonotype has only a few counts. The chain employs TRBV12-3 or TRBV12-4 and TRBJ1-4; 8 bases align to TRBD1. The CDR3 totals 14 residues. J was trimmed by 2 bases and V by 5 bases; bases with no gene match: 1. In DNA, the CDR3 is TGTGCCAGCAGTCGACAGGGGACTAATGAAAAACTGTTTTTT. It yields the protein CASSRQGTNEKLFF.

This chain joins TRBV6-5 and TRBJ2-5, with a possible D match to TRBD2 (6 bases). CDR1 and CDR2 (germline): MNHEY, SVGAGI. This CDR3 has 16 residues. The V end lost 0 bases, the J end lost 1 base, and 12 bases lay between the germline ends. For the CDR3, the DNA is TGTGCCAGCAGTTACTCCCCGTTAGCGGCCCAAGAGACCCAGTACTTC. Its protein is CASSYSPLAAQETQYF.

The rearrangement uses TRBV7-2 and TRBJ2-1; D is unresolved. CDR1 is SGHTA and CDR2 is FQGNSA in the germline V gene. The length of the CDR3 is 13 residues. V was clipped by 1 base and J by 9 bases, with 10 bases between them. The CDR3 reads CASSLVRVGEQFF. Here the CDR3 DNA reads TGTGCCAGCAGCTTAGTTAGGGTAGGTGAGCAGTTCTTC.

V usage is TRBV6-5 and J usage is TRBJ1-5; D gene uncertain. The germline V gene has CDR1 MNHEY and CDR2 SVGAGI. The CDR3 runs 13 residues. The germline V and J ends were trimmed by 6 bases and 4 bases, with 10 bases remaining between them. CDR3 protein: CASRLRSNQPQHF. The DNA for the CDR3 is TGTGCCAGCAGACTCAGGAGTAATCAGCCCCAGCATTTT.

This clonotype was counted ten times or more. The J gene is TRBJ2-3, the V gene TRBV24-1; the D call may be TRBD1 or TRBD2 (5 bases each). The CDR3 loop spans 13 amino acids. V lost 9 bases, J lost 0 bases, and 9 bases lay in between. Germline lookup yields CDR1 KGHDR and CDR2 SFDVKD. DNA of the CDR3: TGTGCCACCGGGGGACCAAGCACAGATACGCAGTATTTT. It encodes CATGGPSTDTQYF.

This clonotype occurred many times. The DNA for the CDR3 is TGTGCCAGTGGGGCCTATGGCTACACCTTC. It yields the protein CASGAYGYTF. The V gene is TRBV28, the J gene TRBJ1-2; perhaps TRBD1 as D (5 bases). This CDR3 is 10 amino acids long. Trimming removed 9 bases from V and 4 bases from J, with 6 bases in between. CDR1 and CDR2 from the germline V gene are MDHEN and SYDVKM.

The gene calls are TRBV10-1 and TRBJ2-2; D is perhaps TRBD1 (6 bases). V was clipped by 3 bases and J by 8 bases, with 13 bases between them. Germline V gene data show CDR1 as WNHNN and CDR2 as SYGVQD (reference sequence). This CDR3 is built from 14 residues. CDR3 in amino acids: CASSDTGGRGELFF. The CDR3 DNA sequence: TGCGCCAGCAGTGATACTGGGGGCCGGGGGGAGCTGTTTTTT.

In its sample, this clonotype was seen many times. V gene TRBV20-1 combines with J gene TRBJ2-1, with TRBD2 as a possible D gene (6 bases). Trimming removed 1 base from V and 7 bases from J, with 14 bases in between. Germline V lookup: CDR1 DFQATT, CDR2 SNEGSKA (reference sequence). This CDR3 has 14 residues. The CDR3 DNA follows: TGCAGTGCTAGAGGGGGGGTATCGGGGAATGAGCAGTTCTTC. It translates to CSARGGVSGNEQFF.

This clonotype was detected many times. The chain has TRBV20-1 and TRBJ2-3, with D possibly being TRBD2 (5 bases). The V end lost 6 bases, the J end lost 4 bases, and 17 bases lay between the germline ends. The germline gives CDR1 DFQATT, CDR2 SNEGSKA (reference sequence). The CDR3 runs 14 residues. In nucleotides, the CDR3 is TGCAGTGCCATCCCGGAGGCTGGGGCAGATACGCAGTATTTT. This codes for CSAIPEAGADTQYF.

V and J are TRBV29-1 and TRBJ1-1; D gene unclear. Trimming took 4 bases from V and 0 from J, leaving 9 bases between them. Germline V CDR1 and CDR2: SQVTM, ANQGSEA. The CDR3 consists of 13 residues. As DNA, the CDR3 is TGCAGCGTTGGAAAATTGATGAACACTGAAGCTTTCTTT. This encodes CSVGKLMNTEAFF.

This clonotype turned up a few times. The chain combines TRBV4-2 with TRBJ1-2; D gene uncertain. The ends were cut back, 0 bases at V and 0 bases at J, with 8 bases in the middle. Germline values: CDR1 LGHNA, CDR2 YNFKEQ. The CDR3 has 15 amino acids. CDR3 nucleotides: TGTGCCAGCAGCCAAGACGGGGAGACTAACTATGGCTACACCTTC. It yields the protein CASSQDGETNYGYTF.

This clonotype has ten or more counts. J is TRBJ2-7 and V is TRBV20-1, with TRBD2 as a possible D gene (5 bases). CDR3 length: 13 residues. The germline CDR1 and CDR2 sequences are DFQATT and SNEGSKA (reference sequence). V was shortened by 6 bases and J by 6 bases, with 18 bases between the two germline ends. The chain's CDR3 is CSAGGQPGVEQYF. CDR3 in DNA: TGCAGTGCCGGTGGGCAACCCGGGGTCGAGCAGTACTTC.

This clonotype was found a few times. The V call is TRBV20-1, the J call TRBJ2-3; D ambiguous. Trimming took off 6 bases at V and 3 bases at J, with 7 bases between the two ends. This CDR3 comprises 11 residues. The germline V gene encodes CDR1 DFQATT and CDR2 SNEGSKA (reference sequence). The CDR3 loop is CSASPTDTQYF. DNA for the CDR3: TGCAGTGCCTCCCCGACAGATACGCAGTATTTT.

This clonotype came up a few times. CDR3 loop: CSIGSGANVLTF. CDR3 DNA: TGCAGTATCGGCTCTGGGGCCAACGTCCTGACTTTC. The chain employs TRBV29-1 and TRBJ2-6; D is ambiguous. This CDR3 spans 12 amino acids. Germline values: CDR1 SQVTM, CDR2 ANQGSEA. Drawing the rest from reference TRBV29-1 and TRBJ2-6, the complete variable domain is SAVISQKPSRDICQRGTSLTIQCQVDSQVTMMFWYRQQPGQSLTLIATANQGSEATYESGFVIDKFPISRPNLTFSTLTVSNMSPEDSSIYLCSIGSGANVLTFGAGSRLTVL.

This chain links TRBV20-1 with TRBJ2-6; 8 bases align to TRBD1. V trimming: 5 bases; J trimming: 2 bases; junction bases outside the gene matches: 2. This CDR3 spans 14 amino acids. Germline V gene data show CDR1 as DFQATT and CDR2 as SNEGSKA (reference sequence). The CDR3 sequence is CSALQGAGANVLTF. CDR3 nucleotide sequence: TGCAGTGCTCTACAGGGGGCTGGGGCCAACGTCCTGACTTTC.

Points on this clonotype: This may arise from a read error, as a much more abundant clone is one base away. The rearrangement uses TRBV3-2 and TRBJ2-7; the table's D call, TRBD1, was not checked against the DNA. TRBV3-2 constitutes a pseudogene. The CDR3 runs to 15 residues. CDR3 DNA sequence: TGTGCCAGCTGCCAAGGACAAACAGGGGAATACGAGCAGTACTTC. Its translation: CASCQGQTGEYEQYF.

V usage is TRBV20-1 and J usage is TRBJ2-3; TRBD1 agrees at 7 bases. CDR3 size: 16 residues. Germline loops: CDR1 DFQATT, CDR2 SNEGSKA (reference sequence). The J segment lost 3 bases and the V segment lost 5 bases, leaving 14 bases of the junction unmatched. The DNA for the CDR3 is TGCAGTGCTGCGCCTGTAACAGGGGATTATACAGATACGCAGTATTTT. Translation gives CSAAPVTGDYTDTQYF.

This clonotype was seen repeatedly, ten times or more. In DNA, the CDR3 is TGCGCCAGCAGCTTGACAGGGGGCTCGTATGAGCAGTTCTTC. Residues: CASSLTGGSYEQFF. V is TRBV5-1 and J is TRBJ2-1; 9 positions agree with TRBD1. Germline-derived CDR1 and CDR2 are SGHRS and YFSETQ. The CDR3 spans 14 residues. With 1 base clipped from V and 8 bases from J, the junction kept 4 bases outside the gene matches. Together with reference TRBV5-1 and TRBJ2-1, the CDR3 gives the full variable domain: KAGVTQTPRYLIKTRGQQVTLSCSPISGHRSVSWYQQTPGQGLQFLFEYFSETQRNKGNFPGRFSGRQFSNSRSEMNVSTLELGDSALYLCASSLTGGSYEQFFGPGTRLTVL.

The CDR3, as DNA: TGTGCCAGCAGTCCGGGACAGGAGGATTCAGATACGCAGTATTTT. It translates to CASSPGQEDSDTQYF. This chain links TRBV27 with TRBJ2-3; 8 positions agree with TRBD1. Unmatched junction bases numbered 8, after V lost 5 bases and J lost 4 bases. Germline-derived CDR1 and CDR2 are MNHEY and SMNVEV (reference sequence). The CDR3 contains 15 residues.

This clonotype was seen many times. The chain links TRBV28 to TRBJ2-3; tentative D call: TRBD2 (5 bases). This CDR3 region has 14 residues. CDR1 is MDHEN and CDR2 is SYDVKM in the germline V gene. Deletions cut 6 bases from V and 4 bases from J, with 14 bases between. In DNA, the CDR3 is TGTGCCAGCAGGGACGCCCTTAGCGCAGATACGCAGTATTTT. Protein product: CASRDALSADTQYF.

The chain combines TRBV20-1 with TRBJ2-2; D may be TRBD2 (5 bases). Germline CDR1 reads DFQATT; CDR2 reads SNEGSKA (reference sequence). V shed 3 bases and J shed 2 bases, with 10 bases lying between them. This CDR3 is built from 14 residues. The CDR3 nucleotides are TGCAGTGCTAGGGACTGGGCAAACACCGGGGAGCTGTTTTTT. Its protein is CSARDWANTGELFF.

The sample holds a few counts of this clonotype. This chain connects TRBV19 to TRBJ2-1; D may be TRBD1 or TRBD2 (5 bases each). CDR1 is LNHDA, CDR2 SQIVND, per germline (reference sequence). The CDR3 sequence is 13 residues long. V lost 5 bases and J lost 7, with 12 bases in between. CDR3 sequence (DNA): TGTGCCAGTAGTTGGGGGAAAAGAAATGAGCAGTTCTTC. This codes for CASSWGKRNEQFF. The variable domain in full, completed from reference TRBV19 and TRBJ2-1, reads DGGITQSPKYLFRKEGQNVTLSCEQNLNHDAMYWYRQDPGQGLRLIYYSQIVNDFQKGDIAEGYSVSREKKESFPLTVTSAQKNPTAFYLCASSWGKRNEQFFGPGTRLTVL.